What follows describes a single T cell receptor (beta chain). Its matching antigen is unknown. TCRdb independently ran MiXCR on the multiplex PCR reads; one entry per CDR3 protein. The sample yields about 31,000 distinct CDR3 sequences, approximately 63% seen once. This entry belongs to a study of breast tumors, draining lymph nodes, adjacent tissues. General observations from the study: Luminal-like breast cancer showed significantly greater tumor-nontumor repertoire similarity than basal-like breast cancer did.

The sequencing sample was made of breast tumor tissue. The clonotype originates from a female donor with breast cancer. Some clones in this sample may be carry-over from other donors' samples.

The CDR3 spells CASRRRQVNEQFF. The CDR3 DNA reads TGTGCCAGCAGGAGGAGACAGGTCAATGAGCAGTTCTTC. This chain connects TRBV11-2 to TRBJ2-1, with a tentative D call TRBD1 (6 bases). The germline V gene encodes CDR1 SGHAT and CDR2 FQNNGV. The CDR3 has 13 residues. V was shortened by 6 bases and J by 6 bases, with 12 bases between the two germline ends.